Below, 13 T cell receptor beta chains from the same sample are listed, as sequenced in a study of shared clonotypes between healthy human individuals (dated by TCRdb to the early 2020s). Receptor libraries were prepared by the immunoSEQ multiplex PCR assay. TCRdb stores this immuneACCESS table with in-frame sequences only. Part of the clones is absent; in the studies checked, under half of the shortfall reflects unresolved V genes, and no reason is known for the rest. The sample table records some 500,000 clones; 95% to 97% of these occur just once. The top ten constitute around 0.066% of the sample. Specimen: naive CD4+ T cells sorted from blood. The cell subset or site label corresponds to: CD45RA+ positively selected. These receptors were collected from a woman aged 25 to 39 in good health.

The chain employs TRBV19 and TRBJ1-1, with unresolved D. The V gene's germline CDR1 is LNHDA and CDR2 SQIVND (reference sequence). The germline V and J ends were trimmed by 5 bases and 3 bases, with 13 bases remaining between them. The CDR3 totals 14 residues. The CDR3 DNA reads TGTGCCAGTAGTGTTGGGGAACGGGACACTGAAGCTTTCTTT. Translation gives CASSVGERDTEAFF.

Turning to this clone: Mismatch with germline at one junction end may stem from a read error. As DNA, the CDR3 is TGTGCCAGCAGAAAGCCGGGACAGGGGGTGGAAGCCTTC. It encodes CASRKPGQGVEAF. The chain couples TRBV6-1 to TRBJ1-2; 11 positions match TRBD1. The CDR3 covers 13 residues. Germline V gene lookup returns CDR1 MNHNS and CDR2 SASEGT.

As DNA, the CDR3 is TGTGCCAGGACAGGGGACTCCTACAATGAGCAGTTCTTC. It translates to CARTGDSYNEQFF. The gene calls are TRBV13 and TRBJ2-1; 8 nucleotides match TRBD1. This CDR3 region has 13 residues. Germline CDR1 PRHDT, CDR2 FYEKMQ (reference sequence). The junction had 1 base not matched to a gene; V was cut back by 9 bases and J by 0 bases.

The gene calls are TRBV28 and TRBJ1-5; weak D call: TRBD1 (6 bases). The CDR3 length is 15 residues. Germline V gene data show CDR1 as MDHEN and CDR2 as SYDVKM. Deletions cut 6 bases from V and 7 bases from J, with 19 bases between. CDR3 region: CASSSRGGARQPQHF. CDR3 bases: TGTGCCAGCAGCTCCCGGGGGGGGGCGCGACAGCCCCAGCATTTT.

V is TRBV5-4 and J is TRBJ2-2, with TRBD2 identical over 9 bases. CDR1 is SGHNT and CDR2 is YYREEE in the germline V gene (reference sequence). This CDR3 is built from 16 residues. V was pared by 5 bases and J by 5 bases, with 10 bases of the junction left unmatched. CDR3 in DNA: TGTGCCAGCAGTTACTTTAGCGGGAGAGGAACCGGGGAGCTGTTTTTT. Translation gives CASSYFSGRGTGELFF. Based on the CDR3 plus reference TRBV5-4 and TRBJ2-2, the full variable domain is ETGVTQSPTHLIKTRGQQVTLRCSSQSGHNTVSWYQQALGQGPQFIFQYYREEENGRGNFPPRFSGLQFPNYSSELNVNALELDDSALYLCASSYFSGRGTGELFFGEGSRLTVL.

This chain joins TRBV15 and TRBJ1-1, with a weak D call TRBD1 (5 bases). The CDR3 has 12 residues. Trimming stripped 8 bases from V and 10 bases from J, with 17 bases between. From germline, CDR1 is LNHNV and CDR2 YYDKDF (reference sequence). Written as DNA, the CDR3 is TGTGCCACCGGTAGAGACAGCTTCGCAGCTTTCTTT. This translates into CATGRDSFAAFF.

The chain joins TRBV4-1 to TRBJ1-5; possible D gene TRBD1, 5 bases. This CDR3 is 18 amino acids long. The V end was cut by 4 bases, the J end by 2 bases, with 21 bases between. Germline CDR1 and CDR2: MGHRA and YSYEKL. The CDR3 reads CASSPLPGPTRGNQPQHF. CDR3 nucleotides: TGCGCCAGCAGCCCCCTGCCGGGGCCGACGAGGGGCAATCAGCCCCAGCATTTT.

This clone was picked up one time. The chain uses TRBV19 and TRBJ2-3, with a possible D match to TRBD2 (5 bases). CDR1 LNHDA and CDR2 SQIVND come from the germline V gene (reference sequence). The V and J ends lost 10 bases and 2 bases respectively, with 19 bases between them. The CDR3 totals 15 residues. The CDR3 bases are TGTGCCACCCGGGAAGGGCGGGCTTCCACAGATACGCAGTATTTT. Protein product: CATREGRASTDTQYF.

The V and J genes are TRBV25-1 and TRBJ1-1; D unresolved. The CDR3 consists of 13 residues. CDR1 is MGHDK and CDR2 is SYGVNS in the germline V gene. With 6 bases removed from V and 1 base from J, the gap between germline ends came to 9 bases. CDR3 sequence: CASRGFENTEAFF. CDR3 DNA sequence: TGTGCCAGCAGAGGTTTCGAGAACACTGAAGCTTTCTTT.

CDR3 sequence: CASSVETNYGYTF. The CDR3, as DNA: TGCGCCAGCAGCGTGGAAACTAACTATGGCTACACCTTC. J is TRBJ1-2 and V is TRBV5-1; D is unresolved. Germline values: CDR1 SGHRS, CDR2 YFSETQ. This CDR3 region has 13 residues. V lost 4 bases, J lost 0 bases, and 7 bases lay in between.

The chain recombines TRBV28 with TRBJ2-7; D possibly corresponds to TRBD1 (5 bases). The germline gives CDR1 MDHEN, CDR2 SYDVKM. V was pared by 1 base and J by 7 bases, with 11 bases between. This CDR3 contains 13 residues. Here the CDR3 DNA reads TGTGCCAGCAGTTTATCGGACAACCTTGAGCAGTACTTC. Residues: CASSLSDNLEQYF.

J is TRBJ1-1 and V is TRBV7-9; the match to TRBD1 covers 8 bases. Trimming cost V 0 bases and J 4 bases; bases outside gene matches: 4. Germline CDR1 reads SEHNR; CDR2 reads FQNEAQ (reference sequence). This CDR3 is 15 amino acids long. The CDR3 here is CASSLARGLGTEAFF. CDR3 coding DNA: TGTGCCAGCAGCTTAGCCAGGGGGCTGGGCACTGAAGCTTTCTTT.

CDR3 DNA sequence: TGTGCCAGCAGTTCGGGGGGTGACTTCGAGCAGTACTTC. This encodes CASSSGGDFEQYF. The V gene is TRBV28, the J gene TRBJ2-7; 7 bases line up with TRBD2. CDR3 length: 13 residues. With V trimmed by 4 bases and J by 6 bases, 6 bases remained unmatched. Germline V gives CDR1 MDHEN, CDR2 SYDVKM.